The clone carrying this T cell receptor beta chain has a single count. Antigen: not known. The junction departs from germline at one end; a sequencing error may be responsible. This sample was taken from a study of CD8+CD57+ T cells in acquired aplastic anemia. Study background: DNA recovered from sorted CD4+ and CD8+ cells had a mean of about 3.5 ug.

Profiling of TCR beta VDJ combinations and CDR3 sequences used genomic DNA as template. TCRdb used MiXCR to reprocess the reads, holding one entry per CDR3 protein. The table lists around 200,000 distinct CDR3 sequences, roughly 50% of them singletons. It was patients with CD8+CD57+ cell expansion by flow cytometry who were chosen for sequencing. When blood sampling took place, the patients had received no therapy. Study outcomes and limitations: Patients and controls turned out to have 25 to 30 CD8+ CDR3 sequences in common.

This TCR derives from a human donor with aplastic anemia. Specimen: sorted CD4+, CD8+, or CD8+CD57+ T cells (not recorded which) from PBMCs.

CDR3 amino acids: CSIEPSSYEQYF. Here the CDR3 DNA reads TGCAGCATTGAACCAAGCTCCTACGAGCAGTACTTC. This rearrangement joins TRBV29-1 to TRBJ2-7; D is uncertain. The germline CDR1 and CDR2 sequences are SQVTM and ANQGSEA. The CDR3 length is 12 residues.